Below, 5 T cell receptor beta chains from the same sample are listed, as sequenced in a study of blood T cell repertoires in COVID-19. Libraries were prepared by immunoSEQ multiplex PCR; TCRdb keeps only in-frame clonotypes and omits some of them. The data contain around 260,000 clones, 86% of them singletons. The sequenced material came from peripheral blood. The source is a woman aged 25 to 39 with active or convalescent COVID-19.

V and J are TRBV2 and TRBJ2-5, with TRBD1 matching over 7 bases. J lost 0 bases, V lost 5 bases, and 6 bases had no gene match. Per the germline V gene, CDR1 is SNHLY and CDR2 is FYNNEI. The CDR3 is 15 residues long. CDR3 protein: CASSRAGGYQETQYF. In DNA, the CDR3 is TGTGCCAGCAGTCGGGCAGGGGGATACCAAGAGACCCAGTACTTC.

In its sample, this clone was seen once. CDR3 loop: CAWETSRAGEAFF. The CDR3 nucleotides read TGTGCCTGGGAAACATCCAGGGCAGGAGAAGCTTTCTTT. The chain joins TRBV30 to TRBJ1-1; tentatively, D is TRBD1 (5 bases). Per germline, CDR1 GTSNPN and CDR2 SVGIG (reference sequence). CDR3 length equals 13 residues. V dropped 5 bases and J dropped 8 bases, with 18 bases sitting between them.

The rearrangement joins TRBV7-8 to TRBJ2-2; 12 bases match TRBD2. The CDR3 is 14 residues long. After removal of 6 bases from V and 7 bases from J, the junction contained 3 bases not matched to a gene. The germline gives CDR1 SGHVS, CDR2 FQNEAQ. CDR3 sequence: CASRLAGGFGELFF. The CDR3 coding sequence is TGTGCCAGCAGACTAGCGGGGGGTTTCGGGGAGCTGTTTTTT.

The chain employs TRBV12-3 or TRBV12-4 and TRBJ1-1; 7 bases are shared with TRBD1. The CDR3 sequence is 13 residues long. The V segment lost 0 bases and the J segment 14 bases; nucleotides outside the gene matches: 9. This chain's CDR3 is CASSLAGTALGFF. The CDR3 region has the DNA TGTGCCAGCAGTTTAGCGGGGACAGCCCTCGGCTTCTTT.

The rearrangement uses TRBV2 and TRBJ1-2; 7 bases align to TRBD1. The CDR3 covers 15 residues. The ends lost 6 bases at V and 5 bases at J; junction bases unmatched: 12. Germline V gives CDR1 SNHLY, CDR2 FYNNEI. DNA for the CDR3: TGTGCCAGCAGGGGGGGACAGTCATTGTCGTATGGCTACACCTTC. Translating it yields CASRGGQSLSYGYTF.